One sample yielded the 17 T cell receptor beta chains listed below, sequenced in a study of metastatic and nonmetastatic thyroid tumors. Using MiXCR, TCRdb re-called clones from the PCR reads. The table shows about 90,000 clones, with approximately 9% occurring only once. No treatment of any kind had been given to any patient before thyroid surgery. Sample: blood. These receptors all stem from a female donor with papillary thyroid cancer or a benign thyroid nodule (not recorded which). Some clones in this sample may be carry-over from other donors' samples.

The table lists this clone with a few counts. Possible read error: a much larger clone is one base away. The CDR3: CASGLGGSYEQYF. CDR3 coding DNA: TGCGCCAGCGGCTTGGGAGGGTCCTACGAGCAGTACTTC. V is TRBV5-1 and J is TRBJ2-7, with 7 bases fitting TRBD2. Germline values: CDR1 SGHRS, CDR2 YFSETQ. The CDR3 totals 13 residues. Using reference TRBV5-1 and TRBJ2-7 for the parts outside the CDR3, the full variable domain is KAGVTQTPRYLIKTRGQQVTLSCSPISGHRSVSWYQQTPGQGLQFLFEYFSETQRNKGNFPGRFSGRQFSNSRSEMNVSTLELGDSALYLCASGLGGSYEQYFGPGTRLTVT.

The CDR3: CASSSGQGREGEAFF. CDR3 nucleotide sequence: TGTGCCAGCAGCTCTGGACAGGGTAGGGAAGGTGAAGCTTTCTTT. This chain joins TRBV11-3 and TRBJ1-1; 8 positions agree with TRBD1. J lost 7 bases, V lost 4 bases, and 11 bases had no gene match. Germline CDR1 is SGHNT and CDR2 is YENEEA. The CDR3 extends over 15 amino acids.

In this sample, this clone turned up many times. V is TRBV6-1 and J is TRBJ1-1; D remains unclear. Trimming took off 4 bases at V and 0 bases at J, with 9 bases between the two ends. The CDR3 has 14 amino acids. The V gene's germline CDR1 is MNHNS and CDR2 SASEGT. Here the CDR3 reads CASSGRFMNTEAFF. The CDR3 nucleotides are TGTGCCAGCAGTGGTCGGTTCATGAACACTGAAGCTTTCTTT.

The genes are TRBV10-3 and TRBJ2-1; 9 bases are shared with TRBD2. Germline V gene data show CDR1 as ENHRY and CDR2 as SYGVKD. Unmatched junction bases numbered 3, after V lost 3 bases and J lost 0 bases. The CDR3 has 16 residues. CDR3 DNA: TGTGCCATCAGTGACCTTAGCGGGAGCTCCTACAATGAGCAGTTCTTC. Residues: CAISDLSGSSYNEQFF.

This clone was seen at least ten times. The sample contains more than one DNA sequence encoding this CDR3. The rearrangement joins TRBV19 to TRBJ1-1, with D perhaps matching TRBD1 (6 bases). V lost 3 bases, J lost 1 base, and 9 bases lay in between. The CDR3 is made up of 14 amino acids. Germline-derived CDR1 and CDR2 are LNHDA and SQIVND (reference sequence). For the CDR3, the DNA is TGTGCCAGTAGTATTTCCAGGGGGAACACTGAAGCTTTCTTT. Its protein is CASSISRGNTEAFF.

This clone came up many times. CDR3 nucleotide sequence: TGTGCCAGCAGATGGGGGGTAGGCACTGAAGCTTTCTTT. Its translation is CASRWGVGTEAFF. This chain joins TRBV5-5 and TRBJ1-1; weak D call: TRBD1 (5 bases). This CDR3 region has 13 residues. The germline CDR1 and CDR2 sequences are SGHKS and YYEKEE (reference sequence). Trimming stripped 5 bases from V and 4 bases from J, with 12 bases between.

This clone was found a few times. The J gene is TRBJ2-6, the V gene TRBV7-6; either TRBD1 or TRBD2 may supply D (5 bases each). Trimming removed 4 bases at V and 0 bases at J, with 19 bases between. The CDR3 contains 19 residues. Looked up from germline, CDR1 is SGHVS and CDR2 is FNYEAQ. CDR3 nucleotide sequence: TGTGCCAGCAGCTCCGTTGGTGGGGGAGTAGTCTCTGGGGCCAACGTCCTGACTTTC. Translating gives CASSSVGGGVVSGANVLTF.

This clone occurred many times. The chain is built from TRBV7-9 and TRBJ1-1; D gene unclear. CDR3 length: 12 residues. Deletions cut 1 base from V and 8 bases from J, with 8 bases between. Per the germline V gene, CDR1 is SEHNR and CDR2 is FQNEAQ (reference sequence). CDR3 loop: CASSLDFYEAFF. DNA for the CDR3: TGTGCCAGCAGCTTAGACTTCTACGAAGCTTTCTTT.

This clone has ten or more counts. V usage is TRBV2 and J usage is TRBJ2-1; 9 bases agree with TRBD1. The CDR3 length is 13 residues. J lost 7 bases, V lost 11 bases, and 9 bases had no gene match. The V gene's germline CDR1 is SNHLY and CDR2 FYNNEI. The DNA for the CDR3 is TGTGCCGGATCGGGACAGGGAGGGAATGAGCAGTTCTTC. Protein: CAGSGQGGNEQFF.

This clone was counted ten times or more. The chain has TRBV10-1 and TRBJ1-1; D is uncertain. This CDR3 has 14 amino acids. CDR1 and CDR2 (germline): WNHNN, SYGVQD (reference sequence). V lost 0 bases, J lost 7 bases, and 12 bases lay in between. CDR3 amino acids: CASSESEEDDEAFF. CDR3 coding DNA: TGCGCCAGCAGTGAGTCGGAGGAGGACGATGAAGCTTTCTTT.

V gene TRBV20-1 combines with J gene TRBJ1-2, with D perhaps matching TRBD1 (5 bases). The V and J ends lost 1 base and 6 bases respectively, with 15 bases between them. The CDR3 is 14 amino acids. Germline V gene sequence: CDR1 DFQATT, CDR2 SNEGSKA (reference sequence). CDR3: CSARATGFRDGYTF. The CDR3 bases are TGCAGTGCTAGAGCCACAGGCTTCAGGGATGGCTACACCTTC.

This clone came up a few times. The junction departs from germline at one end; a sequencing error may be responsible. This sample includes further DNA sequences coding for the same CDR3. This rearrangement joins TRBV12-3 or TRBV12-4 to TRBJ1-5; D unresolved. The CDR3 consists of 14 residues. CDR3 nucleotide sequence: TGTGCTAGCAGTTTTTACAGCAATAATCAGCCCCAGCATTTT. It specifies CASSFYSNNQPQHF.

There are many counts of this clone. The rearrangement uses TRBV7-9 and TRBJ2-2, with 8 bases fitting TRBD1. CDR3 length: 15 amino acids. In germline, CDR1 is SEHNR, CDR2 FQNEAQ (reference sequence). The junction had 7 bases not matched to a gene; V was cut back by 6 bases and J by 4 bases. CDR3 sequence reads: CASRSQGASTGELFF. CDR3 coding DNA: TGTGCCAGCAGATCCCAGGGGGCGAGCACCGGGGAGCTGTTTTTT.

This clone was found a few times. The J gene is TRBJ2-3, the V gene TRBV12-3 or TRBV12-4, with D possibly being TRBD1 (6 bases). This CDR3 is 14 amino acids long. Trimming stripped 5 bases from V and 5 bases from J, with 14 bases between. Here the CDR3 reads CASSTYRDGDTQYF. In DNA form, the CDR3 reads TGTGCCAGCAGTACATACAGGGATGGAGATACGCAGTATTTT.

As regards this clone: A single base separates this from a much larger clone, so it may be a read error. The J gene is TRBJ2-2, the V gene TRBV14, with D perhaps being TRBD1 or TRBD2 (6 bases each). The CDR3 is 15 residues long. Trimming removed 7 bases from V and 13 bases from J, with 25 bases in between. CDR1 and CDR2 from the germline V gene are SGHDN and FVKESK. CDR3 sequence: CASIRGYGGSYGLFF. CDR3 in DNA: TGTGCCAGCATCAGGGGCTACGGGGGATCGTACGGGCTGTTTTTT.

The chain has TRBV19 and TRBJ2-1; tentatively, D is TRBD1 or TRBD2 (5 bases each). The CDR3 is made up of 12 amino acids. The germline V gene has CDR1 LNHDA and CDR2 SQIVND (reference sequence). The V and J ends lost 10 bases and 9 bases respectively, with 16 bases between them. Here the CDR3 reads CANRDPAGEQFF. In nucleotides, the CDR3 is TGTGCCAATAGGGACCCGGCGGGTGAGCAGTTCTTC.

With regard to this clone: A much more abundant neighbour one base away suggests this may be a read error. This chain joins TRBV6-1 and TRBJ2-1, with no clear D. Germline values: CDR1 MNHNS, CDR2 SASEGT. The CDR3 runs to 13 residues. V shed 9 bases and J shed 6 bases, with 15 bases lying between them. The chain's CDR3 is CASRVSGFNEQFF. For the CDR3, the DNA is TGTGCCAGTCGTGTGTCAGGCTTCAATGAGCAGTTCTTC.